These 9 T cell receptor beta chains were sequenced from one sample in a study of T cell changes during pregnancy in multiple sclerosis. The data were produced by immunoSEQ multiplex PCR, yet TCRdb's version contains in-frame clones alone and is incomplete. The data show 78,000 or so clones, 92% seen once. The starting material was peripheral blood, obtained before pregnancy. The receptors were gathered from a female donor with multiple sclerosis, enrolled in a pregnancy study.

This chain joins TRBV2 and TRBJ1-4; tentative D call: TRBD1 (6 bases). The CDR3 sequence is 14 residues long. The germline V gene has CDR1 SNHLY and CDR2 FYNNEI. The germline V and J ends were trimmed by 3 bases and 8 bases, with 13 bases remaining between them. CDR3 sequence reads: CASSDGGHVEKLFF. As DNA, the CDR3 is TGTGCCAGCAGTGACGGGGGGCACGTCGAAAAACTGTTTTTT.

The chain is built from TRBV18 and TRBJ1-4; D is undetermined. This CDR3 is 14 amino acids long. Germline values: CDR1 KGHSH, CDR2 LQKENI. V gave up 0 bases and J gave up 8 bases, with 10 bases separating them. CDR3 amino acids: CASSPPSGLEKLFF. For the CDR3, the DNA is TGTGCCAGCTCACCACCGTCGGGGTTAGAAAAACTGTTTTTT.

The chain recombines TRBV6-1 with TRBJ1-2; 9 bases line up with TRBD1. Losses at the gene ends were 5 bases for V and 2 bases for J; bases not matched to a gene: 0. Germline CDR1 reads MNHNS; CDR2 reads SASEGT. The CDR3 loop spans 13 amino acids. This CDR3 is CASSTGGNYGYTF. CDR3 nucleotides: TGTGCCAGCAGTACAGGGGGCAACTATGGCTACACCTTC.

V and J are TRBV10-2 and TRBJ2-5; 10 bases line up with TRBD2. Per germline, CDR1 WSHSY and CDR2 SAAADI. V was clipped by 10 bases and J by 5 bases; unmatched bases: 7. The CDR3 is 13 residues long. The CDR3 sequence is CATIAGGMETQYF. The CDR3, as DNA: TGCGCCACTATAGCGGGAGGCATGGAGACCCAGTACTTC.

This clone was seen just once. The chain recombines TRBV4-2 with TRBJ1-5; no firm D call. Germline V gives CDR1 LGHNA, CDR2 YNFKEQ. The CDR3 consists of 13 residues. With 2 bases removed from V and 4 bases from J, the gap between germline ends came to 6 bases. CDR3 amino acids: CASSQSGNQPQHF. CDR3 DNA sequence: TGTGCCAGCAGCCAATCAGGAAATCAGCCCCAGCATTTT.

The rearrangement links TRBV7-9 to TRBJ2-2; 13 bases agree with TRBD2. Germline loops: CDR1 SEHNR, CDR2 FQNEAQ (reference sequence). V dropped 5 bases and J dropped 8; count of bases not matched to a gene: 11. This CDR3 region has 17 residues. The chain's CDR3 is CASSGNPGLAGRGELFF. CDR3 nucleotides: TGTGCCAGCAGCGGGAACCCGGGACTAGCGGGAAGAGGGGAGCTGTTTTTT.

The V gene is TRBV21-1, the J gene TRBJ1-3; TRBD1, the D gene given by the table, was not confirmed from the DNA. TRBV21-1 is a known pseudogene. CDR3 size: 12 residues. The CDR3 protein is CASRVQGNTIYF. CDR3 bases: TGTGCCAGCAGGGTACAGGGAAACACCATATATTTT.

This clone was detected only once. V is TRBV6-5 and J is TRBJ2-1; 10 bases map to TRBD2. The CDR3 length is 15 residues. With 0 bases clipped from V and 5 bases from J, the junction kept 1 base outside the gene matches. From germline, CDR1 is MNHEY and CDR2 SVGAGI. CDR3 in DNA: TGTGCCAGCAGTTACTCAACTAGCGGGGACAATGAGCAGTTCTTC. Protein: CASSYSTSGDNEQFF.

V is TRBV7-9 and J is TRBJ2-1, with TRBD2 matching over 7 bases. Germline V lookup: CDR1 SEHNR, CDR2 FQNEAQ (reference sequence). The CDR3 consists of 16 residues. J was trimmed by 4 bases and V by 0 bases; bases with no gene match: 6. CDR3 sequence (DNA): TGTGCCAGCAGCTTAGCATCTAGCGGCTTATACAATGAGCAGTTCTTC. Protein sequence: CASSLASSGLYNEQFF.